One sample yielded the 13 T cell receptor beta chains listed below, sequenced in a study of blood T cell repertoires in COVID-19. This table comes from immunoSEQ multiplex PCR, and its TCRdb copy is limited to in-frame clones, with some not included. The top ten hold over 9.5% of the sample, which has approximately 84,000 clones, over 65% seen once. The specimen sequenced was peripheral blood. These receptors were taken from a human donor in a cohort sampled during active COVID-19.

This chain connects TRBV25-1 to TRBJ1-1; possible D gene TRBD1, 5 bases. In germline, CDR1 is MGHDK, CDR2 SYGVNS. The CDR3 contains 14 residues. Trimming took off 0 bases at V and 5 bases at J, with 10 bases between the two ends. DNA of the CDR3: TGTGCCAGCAGTGAATATGGCAGGGTTACTGAAGCTTTCTTT. Residues: CASSEYGRVTEAFF.

The gene calls are TRBV5-1 and TRBJ1-6; D is undetermined. Germline-derived CDR1 and CDR2 are SGHRS and YFSETQ. This CDR3 has 13 amino acids. The V and J ends lost 0 bases and 6 bases respectively, with 4 bases between them. CDR3 DNA: TGCGCCAGCAGCTTGGACAGTAATTCACCCCTCCACTTT. Translating gives CASSLDSNSPLHF.

J is TRBJ1-5 and V is TRBV6-5; a possible D gene is TRBD1 (6 bases). The germline V gene has CDR1 MNHEY and CDR2 SVGAGI. The ends were cut back, 2 bases at V and 4 bases at J, with 15 bases in the middle. The CDR3 is 16 amino acids. The CDR3 region has the DNA TGTGCCAGCAGTTACCCTAGACAGGCCAGGAATCAGCCCCAGCATTTT. Its translation: CASSYPRQARNQPQHF.

The chain is built from TRBV9 and TRBJ2-7, with TRBD1 matching over 7 bases. CDR3 length equals 15 residues. Losses at the gene ends were 4 bases for V and 7 bases for J; bases not matched to a gene: 14. The germline V gene has CDR1 SGDLS and CDR2 YYNGEE. The CDR3 nucleotides are TGTGCCAGCAGCCCTCGGACAGACACCAGGGGGGAGCAGTACTTC. This codes for CASSPRTDTRGEQYF.

The V and J genes are TRBV7-9 and TRBJ2-3; 8 nucleotides line up with TRBD1. The V and J ends lost 1 base and 0 bases, in that order; junction bases with no gene match: 6. The CDR3 runs 17 residues. CDR1 is SEHNR and CDR2 is FQNEAQ in the germline V gene (reference sequence). The CDR3 loop reads CASSLDATGDSTDTQYF. DNA of the CDR3: TGTGCCAGCAGCTTAGATGCGACAGGGGATAGCACAGATACGCAGTATTTT.

This chain connects TRBV15 to TRBJ1-1; 8 bases agree with TRBD1. Germline trimming cut 2 bases from V and 4 bases from J; bases unmatched to any gene: 0. The CDR3 contains 13 residues. Germline-derived CDR1 and CDR2 are LNHNV and YYDKDF (reference sequence). CDR3 nucleotide sequence: TGTGCCACCAGCAGACAGGGGGCCACTGAAGCTTTCTTT. The encoded protein is CATSRQGATEAFF.

A remark on this clone: The same CDR3 is also encoded by other DNA sequences in this sample. J is TRBJ1-2 and V is TRBV5-1, with D perhaps TRBD1 (6 bases). Trimming stripped 4 bases from V and 2 bases from J, with 15 bases between. CDR3 size: 15 residues. The V gene's germline CDR1 is SGHRS and CDR2 YFSETQ. The CDR3, as DNA: TGCGCCAGCAGCCTCGGACAGACTTCCAACTATGGCTACACCTTC. Its translation is CASSLGQTSNYGYTF.

This clone was detected only a few times. The chain recombines TRBV27 with TRBJ1-1; D is uncertain. Germline V gene lookup returns CDR1 MNHEY and CDR2 SMNVEV (reference sequence). The CDR3 has 13 residues. With 0 bases removed from V and 7 bases from J, the gap between germline ends came to 9 bases. The CDR3 loop reads CASSLSGSGEAFF. CDR3 bases: TGTGCCAGCAGTTTATCGGGCAGTGGTGAAGCTTTCTTT.

V gene TRBV5-1 combines with J gene TRBJ1-1; possibly TRBD1 for D (5 bases). Germline CDR1 and CDR2: SGHRS and YFSETQ. V lost 0 bases, J lost 0 bases, and 9 bases lay in between. The CDR3 is 15 residues long. The CDR3: CASSLATGVNTEAFF. Here the CDR3 DNA reads TGCGCCAGCAGCTTGGCCACAGGAGTGAACACTGAAGCTTTCTTT.

The V call is TRBV10-3, the J call TRBJ2-1; 9 bases map to TRBD1. The CDR3 totals 15 residues. The trim removed 7 bases at V and 2 bases at J, leaving 6 bases unmatched. Per germline, CDR1 ENHRY and CDR2 SYGVKD. For the CDR3, the DNA is TGTGCCATCACCGAGACAGGGGGGCCCTACAATGAGCAGTTCTTC. Translating gives CAITETGGPYNEQFF.

Only one count was recorded for this clone. The chain employs TRBV18 and TRBJ1-3, with 7 bases aligning to TRBD1. Unmatched junction bases numbered 6, after V lost 3 bases and J lost 4 bases. CDR1 and CDR2 from the germline V gene are KGHSH and LQKENI. The CDR3 consists of 15 residues. This CDR3 reads CASSPMTGQGNTIYF. As DNA, the CDR3 is TGTGCCAGCTCACCGATGACAGGGCAAGGAAACACCATATATTTT.

This clone was picked up one time. V gene TRBV15 combines with J gene TRBJ2-3; 9 bases line up with TRBD2. The CDR3 consists of 16 residues. The germline V gene encodes CDR1 LNHNV and CDR2 YYDKDF (reference sequence). J gave up 5 bases and V 1 base, and 7 bases lay outside the gene matches. CDR3 bases: TGTGCCACCAGCAGAGGGGCGGGGGGGCGGAGAGATACGCAGTATTTT. It yields the protein CATSRGAGGRRDTQYF.

The chain is built from TRBV19 and TRBJ2-7; D perhaps matches TRBD1 (6 bases). The CDR3 extends over 14 amino acids. The germline V gene encodes CDR1 LNHDA and CDR2 SQIVND (reference sequence). Trimming shortened V by 3 bases and J by 0 bases, and 9 bases separated the two germline ends. The DNA for the CDR3 is TGTGCCAGTAGTATTGACAGGAGCTCCTACGAGCAGTACTTC. It codes for CASSIDRSSYEQYF.